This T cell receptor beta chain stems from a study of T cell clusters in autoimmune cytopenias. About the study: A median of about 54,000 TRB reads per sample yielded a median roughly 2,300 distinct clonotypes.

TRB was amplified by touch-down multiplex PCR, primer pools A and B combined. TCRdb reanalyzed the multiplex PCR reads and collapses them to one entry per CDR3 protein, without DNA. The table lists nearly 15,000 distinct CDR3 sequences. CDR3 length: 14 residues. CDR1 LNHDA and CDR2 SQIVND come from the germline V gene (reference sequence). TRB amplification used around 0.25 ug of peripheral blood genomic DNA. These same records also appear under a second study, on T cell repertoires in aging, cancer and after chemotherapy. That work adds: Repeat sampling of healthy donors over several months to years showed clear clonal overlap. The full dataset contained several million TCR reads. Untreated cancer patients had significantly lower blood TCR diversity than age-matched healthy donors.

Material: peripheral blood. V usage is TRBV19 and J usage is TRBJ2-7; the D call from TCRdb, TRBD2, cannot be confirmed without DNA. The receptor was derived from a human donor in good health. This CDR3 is CASSTREGPGEQYF.